Following are 19 T cell receptor beta chains from one sample sequenced in a study of T cell responses to AZD1222 COVID-19 vaccine. Sequenced by immunoSEQ multiplex PCR; TCRdb stores in-frame clones only, minus some. This repertoire shows 150,000 or so clones, 80% to 90% found once; its top ten account for approximately 6.6%. Sequencing was performed on peripheral blood, taken after recovery from COVID-19. Receptors originate from an adult who had recovered from COVID-19.

The chain is built from TRBV20-1 and TRBJ2-7, with 9 bases lining up with TRBD1. This CDR3 has 14 residues. The junction had 5 bases not matched to a gene; V was cut back by 3 bases and J by 2 bases. The germline V gene has CDR1 DFQATT and CDR2 SNEGSKA (reference sequence). CDR3 sequence reads: CSASRQGDPYEQYF. The CDR3 coding sequence is TGCAGTGCTAGTCGACAGGGGGACCCCTACGAGCAGTACTTC.

The chain carries TRBV7-2 and TRBJ2-4; tentatively, D is TRBD1 or TRBD2 (5 bases each). CDR3 length equals 15 residues. In germline, CDR1 is SGHTA, CDR2 FQGNSA. Trimming took 1 base from V and 9 from J, leaving 16 bases between them. The CDR3 DNA reads as TGTGCCAGCAGCTTAGATACACATGGGACGAGCATTCAGTACTTC. Protein product: CASSLDTHGTSIQYF.

As DNA, the CDR3 is TGTGCCAGCAGCCAGACCCCTATTTATAGTAGGGGCCCCACAGATACGCAGTATTTT. Protein: CASSQTPIYSRGPTDTQYF. This chain uses TRBV3-1 (or the pseudogene TRBV3-2) with TRBJ2-3; weak D call: TRBD1 (5 bases). Trimming removed 3 bases at V and 2 bases at J, with 24 bases between. Per germline, CDR1 LGHDT and CDR2 YNNKEL (reference sequence). This CDR3 has 19 residues.

The rearrangement uses TRBV29-1 and TRBJ2-4; unclear D gene. The CDR3 is 13 amino acids. The V end lost 3 bases, the J end lost 0 bases, and 6 bases lay between the germline ends. CDR1 and CDR2 from the germline V gene are SQVTM and ANQGSEA. The CDR3 nucleotides are TGCAGCGTTGAGTCGTTAGCCAAAAACATTCAGTACTTC. Amino acid sequence: CSVESLAKNIQYF.

This clone was seen a single time. The J gene is TRBJ2-1, the V gene TRBV27; D may correspond to TRBD1 or TRBD2 (5 bases each). Trimming cost V 3 bases and J 16 bases, with 19 bases left between them. The CDR3 runs 13 residues. The germline V gene encodes CDR1 MNHEY and CDR2 SMNVEV (reference sequence). The CDR3 here is CASSFSGRSSPFF. For the CDR3, the DNA is TGTGCCAGCAGTTTTTCGGGGCGAAGCTCTCCCTTCTTC.

This clone was seen once. The rearrangement uses TRBV4-3 and TRBJ1-5; D is unresolved. Germline V CDR1 and CDR2: LGHNA, YSLEER. The CDR3 sequence is 14 residues long. Trimming removed 0 bases at V and 6 bases at J, with 9 bases between. This CDR3 reads CASSQDLGPQPQHF. CDR3 in DNA: TGCGCCAGCAGCCAAGATCTAGGACCTCAGCCCCAGCATTTT.

The rearrangement joins TRBV27 to TRBJ2-1, with 11 bases identical to TRBD2. This CDR3 is built from 16 residues. The V and J ends lost 4 bases and 7 bases, in that order; junction bases with no gene match: 9. In germline, CDR1 is MNHEY, CDR2 SMNVEV (reference sequence). The CDR3 reads CASSSLLAGEGNEQFF. CDR3 nucleotides: TGTGCCAGCAGTTCCCTACTAGCGGGGGAAGGGAATGAGCAGTTCTTC.

The V and J genes are TRBV5-4 and TRBJ2-5, with 7 positions matching TRBD1. Germline V lookup: CDR1 SGHNT, CDR2 YYREEE (reference sequence). The CDR3 has 15 residues. J gave up 0 bases and V 4 bases, and 6 bases lay outside the gene matches. The CDR3 region is CASSTRTGDQETQYF. The CDR3 coding sequence is TGTGCCAGCAGCACTAGGACAGGAGACCAAGAGACCCAGTACTTC. The full variable domain, in which reference TRBV5-4 and TRBJ2-5 provide the parts outside the CDR3, is ETGVTQSPTHLIKTRGQQVTLRCSSQSGHNTVSWYQQALGQGPQFIFQYYREEENGRGNFPPRFSGLQFPNYSSELNVNALELDDSALYLCASSTRTGDQETQYFGPGTRLLVL.

This sequence joins TRBV5-5 and TRBJ2-1; tentatively, D is TRBD1 (6 bases). Germline CDR1 SGHKS, CDR2 YYEKEE (reference sequence). V lost 4 bases to trimming and J lost 5 bases, with 22 bases between them. The CDR3 extends over 17 amino acids. CDR3 sequence reads: CASSRTQGQKFNNEQFF. DNA of the CDR3: TGTGCCAGCAGCAGGACCCAGGGACAAAAATTTAACAATGAGCAGTTCTTC.

The chain links TRBV7-6 to TRBJ2-1; TRBD2 matches at 7 bases. The CDR3 contains 15 residues. Germline V gene sequence: CDR1 SGHVS, CDR2 FNYEAQ. V lost 3 bases and J lost 0; bases outside the gene matches: 2. This CDR3 reads CASSFRGGSYNEQFF. The CDR3 DNA follows: TGTGCCAGCAGCTTTCGCGGGGGCTCCTACAATGAGCAGTTCTTC. Drawing the rest from reference TRBV7-6 and TRBJ2-1, the complete variable domain is GAGVSQSPRYKVTKRGQDVALRCDPISGHVSLYWYRQALGQGPEFLTYFNYEAQQDKSGLPNDRFSAERPEGSISTLTIQRTEQRDSAMYRCASSFRGGSYNEQFFGPGTRLTVL.

This clone appeared once. CDR3 sequence reads: CASSPAVRRQGISYNEQFF. DNA of the CDR3: TGTGCCAGCTCACCGGCGGTTCGACGACAGGGGATTTCCTACAATGAGCAGTTCTTC. The chain is built from TRBV18 and TRBJ2-1; 8 positions agree with TRBD1. Trimming removed 3 bases from V and 1 base from J; junction bases left unmatched: 14. The CDR3 extends over 19 amino acids. Germline CDR1 is KGHSH and CDR2 is LQKENI.

Ten or more counts support this clone. The J gene is TRBJ1-1, the V gene TRBV18; 9 bases are shared with TRBD1. Germline loops: CDR1 KGHSH, CDR2 LQKENI. The ends lost 6 bases at V and 2 bases at J; junction bases unmatched: 10. The CDR3 is 16 residues long. The CDR3 coding sequence is TGTGCCAGCTCCCGGGGAACAGGGGGCCGTAACACTGAAGCTTTCTTT. Its protein product is CASSRGTGGRNTEAFF.

The chain uses TRBV6-5 and TRBJ2-5, with 13 bases matching TRBD2. The CDR3 consists of 15 residues. The V gene end was trimmed by 2 bases and the J gene end by 10 bases; junction bases not matched to a gene: 7. Germline V CDR1 and CDR2: MNHEY, SVGAGI. In nucleotides, the CDR3 is TGTGCCAGCAGTTACCCCGGGACTAGCGGGATGGACCAGTACTTC. This translates into CASSYPGTSGMDQYF.

The rearrangement uses TRBV10-3 and TRBJ1-1; 8 bases fit TRBD1. Looked up from germline, CDR1 is ENHRY and CDR2 is SYGVKD. CDR3 size: 16 residues. With 2 bases clipped from V and 4 bases from J, the junction kept 9 bases outside the gene matches. CDR3: CAISEHGQGGSTEAFF. The CDR3 DNA is TGTGCCATCAGTGAGCACGGACAGGGAGGATCCACTGAAGCTTTCTTT.

CDR3 coding DNA: TGTGCCAGCAGCTTGACCCGAAACTCTGGAAACACCATATATTTT. It yields the protein CASSLTRNSGNTIYF. The chain links TRBV5-6 to TRBJ1-3; D unclear. CDR1 and CDR2 (germline): SGHDT, YYEEEE. The germline V and J ends were trimmed by 1 base and 0 bases, with 8 bases remaining between them. This CDR3 spans 15 amino acids.

This clone has only one observation. This chain joins TRBV10-3 and TRBJ2-7; no definite D call. This CDR3 comprises 14 residues. The germline gives CDR1 ENHRY, CDR2 SYGVKD. Trimming removed 0 bases at V and 7 bases at J, with 13 bases between. The CDR3 sequence is CAISESPALGEQYF. CDR3 nucleotides: TGTGCCATCAGTGAGTCGCCGGCCCTTGGAGAGCAGTACTTC.

V and J are TRBV7-8 and TRBJ2-1, with TRBD2 matching 9 bases. CDR1 and CDR2 from the germline V gene are SGHVS and FQNEAQ. CDR3 length: 16 amino acids. Trimming cost V 1 base and J 5 bases; bases outside gene matches: 6. CDR3 region: CASSLGAGGDHNEQFF. The CDR3 region has the DNA TGTGCCAGCAGCTTAGGGGCGGGAGGGGACCACAATGAGCAGTTCTTC. The variable domain in full, completed from reference TRBV7-8 and TRBJ2-1, reads GAGVSQSPRYKVAKRGQDVALRCDPISGHVSLFWYQQALGQGPEFLTYFQNEAQLDKSGLPSDRFFAERPEGSVSTLKIQRTQQEDSAVYLCASSLGAGGDHNEQFFGPGTRLTVL.

This clone came up a few times. The V gene is TRBV9, the J gene TRBJ2-1; the match to TRBD2 covers 9 bases. The J segment lost 4 bases and the V segment lost 3 bases, leaving 23 bases of the junction unmatched. This CDR3 comprises 21 residues. CDR1 SGDLS and CDR2 YYNGEE come from the germline V gene. The CDR3 sequence: CASSGRGGANLAGAGYNEQFF. CDR3 bases: TGTGCCAGCAGCGGAAGAGGGGGGGCCAACTTAGCGGGAGCTGGGTACAATGAGCAGTTCTTC.

The chain carries TRBV27 and TRBJ2-2; 9 bases fit TRBD2. CDR1 MNHEY and CDR2 SMNVEV come from the germline V gene (reference sequence). The CDR3 runs to 17 residues. After removal of 3 bases from V and 2 bases from J, the junction contained 7 bases not matched to a gene. The CDR3 reads CASSFWASGANTGELFF. Written as DNA, the CDR3 is TGTGCCAGCAGTTTTTGGGCTAGCGGGGCTAACACCGGGGAGCTGTTTTTT.